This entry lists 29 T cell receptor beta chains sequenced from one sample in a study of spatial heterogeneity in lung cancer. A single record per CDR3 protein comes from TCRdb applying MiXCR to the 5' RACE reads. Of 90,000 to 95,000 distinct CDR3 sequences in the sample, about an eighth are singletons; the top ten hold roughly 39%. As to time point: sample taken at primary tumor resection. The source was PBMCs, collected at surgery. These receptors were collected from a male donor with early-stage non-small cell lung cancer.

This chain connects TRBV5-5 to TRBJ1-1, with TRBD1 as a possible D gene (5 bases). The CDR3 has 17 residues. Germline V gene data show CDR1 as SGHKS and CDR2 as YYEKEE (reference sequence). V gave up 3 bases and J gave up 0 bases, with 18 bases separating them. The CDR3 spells CASSYPSKQALNTEAFF. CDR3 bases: TGTGCCAGCAGCTACCCAAGCAAACAGGCCTTGAACACTGAAGCTTTCTTT. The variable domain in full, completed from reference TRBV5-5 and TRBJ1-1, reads DAGVTQSPTHLIKTRGQQVTLRCSPISGHKSVSWYQQVLGQGPQFIFQYYEKEERGRGNFPDRFSARQFPNYSSELNVNALLLGDSALYLCASSYPSKQALNTEAFFGQGTRLTVV.

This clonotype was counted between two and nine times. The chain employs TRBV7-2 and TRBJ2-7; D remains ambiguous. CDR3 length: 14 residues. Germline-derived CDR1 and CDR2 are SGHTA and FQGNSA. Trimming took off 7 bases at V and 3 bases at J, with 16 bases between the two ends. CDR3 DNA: TGTGCCAGCATGGCGACACCTGATTTCTACGAGCAGTACTTC. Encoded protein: CASMATPDFYEQYF.

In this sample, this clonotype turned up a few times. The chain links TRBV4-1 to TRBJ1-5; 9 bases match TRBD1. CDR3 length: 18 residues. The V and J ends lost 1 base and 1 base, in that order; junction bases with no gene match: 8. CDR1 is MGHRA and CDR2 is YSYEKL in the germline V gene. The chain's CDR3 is CASSQGGGTGRSNQPQHF. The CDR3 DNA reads TGCGCCAGCAGCCAAGGAGGAGGGACAGGGCGAAGCAATCAGCCCCAGCATTTT.

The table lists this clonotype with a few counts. The CDR3 DNA reads as TGTGCCAGCAGCTTGGGGCAGGGGGCTGGAGATACGCAGTATTTT. Protein sequence: CASSLGQGAGDTQYF. V and J are TRBV5-5 and TRBJ2-3, with TRBD1 identical over 8 bases. The CDR3 has 15 residues. V trimming: 0 bases; J trimming: 5 bases; junction bases outside the gene matches: 5. Germline V CDR1 and CDR2: SGHKS, YYEKEE (reference sequence).

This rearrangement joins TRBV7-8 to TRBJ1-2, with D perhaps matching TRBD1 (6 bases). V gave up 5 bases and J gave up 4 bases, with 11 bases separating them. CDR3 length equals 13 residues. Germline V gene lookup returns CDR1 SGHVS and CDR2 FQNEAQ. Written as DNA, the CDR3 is TGTGCCAGCAGCCAGAGGGGGATCTATGGCTACACCTTC. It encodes CASSQRGIYGYTF.

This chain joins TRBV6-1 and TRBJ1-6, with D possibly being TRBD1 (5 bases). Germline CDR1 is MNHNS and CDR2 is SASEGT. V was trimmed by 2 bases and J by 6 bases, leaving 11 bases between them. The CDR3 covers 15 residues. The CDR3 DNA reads TGTGCCAGCAGTGAAATGGGGGGAGGTAATTCACCCCTCCACTTT. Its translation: CASSEMGGGNSPLHF.

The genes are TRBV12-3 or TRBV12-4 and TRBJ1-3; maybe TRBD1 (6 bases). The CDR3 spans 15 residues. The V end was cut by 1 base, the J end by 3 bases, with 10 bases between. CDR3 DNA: TGTGCCAGCAGTTTAGAAGGGGGTCTTGGAAACACCATATATTTT. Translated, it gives CASSLEGGLGNTIYF.

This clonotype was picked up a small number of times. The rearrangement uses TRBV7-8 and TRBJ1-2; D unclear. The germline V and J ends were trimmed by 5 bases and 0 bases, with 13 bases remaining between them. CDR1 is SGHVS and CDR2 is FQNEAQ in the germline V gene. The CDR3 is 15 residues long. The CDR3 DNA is TGTGCCAGCAGCAAATACGGTGGGCCTAACTATGGCTACACCTTC. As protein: CASSKYGGPNYGYTF.

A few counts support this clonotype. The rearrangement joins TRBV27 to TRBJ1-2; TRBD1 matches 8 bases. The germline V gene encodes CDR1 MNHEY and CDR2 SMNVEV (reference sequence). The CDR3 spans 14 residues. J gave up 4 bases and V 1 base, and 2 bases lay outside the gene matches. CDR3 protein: CASSLFGTGYGYTF. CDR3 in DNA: TGTGCCAGCAGTTTATTTGGGACAGGCTATGGCTACACCTTC.

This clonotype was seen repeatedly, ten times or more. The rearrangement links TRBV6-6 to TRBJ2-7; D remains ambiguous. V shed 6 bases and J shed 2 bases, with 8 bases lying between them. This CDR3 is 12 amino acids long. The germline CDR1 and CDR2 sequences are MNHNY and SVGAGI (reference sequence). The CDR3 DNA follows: TGTGCCAGCAGCCTCCTCGCCTACGAGCAGTACTTC. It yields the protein CASSLLAYEQYF.

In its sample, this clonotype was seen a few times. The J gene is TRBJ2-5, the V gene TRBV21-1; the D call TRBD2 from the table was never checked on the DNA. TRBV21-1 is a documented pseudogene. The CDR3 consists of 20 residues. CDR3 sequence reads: CASSKDPIQTSGRDEETQYF. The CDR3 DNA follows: TGTGCCAGCAGCAAAGACCCAATCCAGACTAGCGGGAGGGACGAAGAGACCCAGTACTTC.

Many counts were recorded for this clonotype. As DNA, the CDR3 is TGCAGTGCTAGAGATTTTGTCCTAGGAACAGCTCAGCCCCAGCATTTT. The encoded protein is CSARDFVLGTAQPQHF. The chain links TRBV20-1 to TRBJ1-5; D not resolved. Germline V gene sequence: CDR1 DFQATT, CDR2 SNEGSKA (reference sequence). The CDR3 contains 16 residues. Trimming shortened V by 0 bases and J by 6 bases, and 18 bases separated the two germline ends.

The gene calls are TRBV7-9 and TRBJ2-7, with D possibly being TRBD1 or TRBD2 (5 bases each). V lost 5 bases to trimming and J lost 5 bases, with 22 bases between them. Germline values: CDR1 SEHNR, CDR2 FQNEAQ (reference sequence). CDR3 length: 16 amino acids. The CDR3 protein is CASSGGTEGLFHEQYF. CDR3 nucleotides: TGTGCCAGCAGCGGTGGGACGGAAGGACTCTTCCACGAGCAGTACTTC.

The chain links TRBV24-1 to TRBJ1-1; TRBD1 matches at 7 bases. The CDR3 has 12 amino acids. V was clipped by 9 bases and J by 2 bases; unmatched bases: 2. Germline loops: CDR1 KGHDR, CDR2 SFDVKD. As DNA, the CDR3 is TGTGCCACCCGACAGGGCAACACTGAAGCTTTCTTT. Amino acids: CATRQGNTEAFF.

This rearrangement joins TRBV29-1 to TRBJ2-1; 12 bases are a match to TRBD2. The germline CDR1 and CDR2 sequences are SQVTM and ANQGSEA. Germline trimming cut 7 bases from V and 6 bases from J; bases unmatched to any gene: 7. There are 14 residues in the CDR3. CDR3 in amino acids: CSGIGLAGINEQFF. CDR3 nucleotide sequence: TGCAGCGGGATCGGACTAGCGGGAATCAATGAGCAGTTCTTC.

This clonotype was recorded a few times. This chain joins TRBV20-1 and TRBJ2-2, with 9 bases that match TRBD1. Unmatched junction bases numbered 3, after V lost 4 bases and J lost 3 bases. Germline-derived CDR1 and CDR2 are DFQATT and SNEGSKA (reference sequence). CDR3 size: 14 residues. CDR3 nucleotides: TGCAGTGCTATCAGGACAGGGGACACCGGGGAGCTGTTTTTT. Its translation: CSAIRTGDTGELFF.

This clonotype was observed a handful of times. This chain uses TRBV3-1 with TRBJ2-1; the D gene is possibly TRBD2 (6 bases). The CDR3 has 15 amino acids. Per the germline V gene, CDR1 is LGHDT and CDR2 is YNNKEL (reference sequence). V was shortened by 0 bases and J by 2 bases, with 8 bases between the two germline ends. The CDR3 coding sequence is TGTGCCAGCAGCCAAGAACCGGGAGCCTACAATGAGCAGTTCTTC. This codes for CASSQEPGAYNEQFF.

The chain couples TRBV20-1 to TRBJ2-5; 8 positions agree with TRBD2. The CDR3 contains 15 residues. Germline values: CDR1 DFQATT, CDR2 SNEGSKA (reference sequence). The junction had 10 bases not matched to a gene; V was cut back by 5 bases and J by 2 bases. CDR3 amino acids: CSAPPPLAEQETQYF. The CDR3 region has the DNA TGCAGTGCTCCACCTCCACTAGCGGAACAAGAGACCCAGTACTTC.

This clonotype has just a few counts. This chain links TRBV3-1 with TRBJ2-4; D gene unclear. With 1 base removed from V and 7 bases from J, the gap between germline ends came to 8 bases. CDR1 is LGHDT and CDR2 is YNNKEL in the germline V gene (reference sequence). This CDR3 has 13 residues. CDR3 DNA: TGTGCCAGCAGCCAAGTAGGAGCGAACATTCAGTACTTC. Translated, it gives CASSQVGANIQYF.

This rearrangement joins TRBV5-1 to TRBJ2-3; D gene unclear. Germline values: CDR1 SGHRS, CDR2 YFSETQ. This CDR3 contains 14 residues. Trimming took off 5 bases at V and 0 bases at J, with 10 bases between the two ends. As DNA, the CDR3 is TGCGCCAGCAGACTTCTCCGGAGCACAGATACGCAGTATTTT. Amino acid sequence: CASRLLRSTDTQYF.

CDR3 loop: CASKAGGSDIQYF. CDR3 DNA: TGTGCCAGCAAGGCAGGGGGCAGCGACATTCAGTACTTC. This sequence joins TRBV27 and TRBJ2-4; 8 bases agree with TRBD1. Germline-derived CDR1 and CDR2 are MNHEY and SMNVEV (reference sequence). The CDR3 spans 13 residues. V was pared by 7 bases and J by 8 bases, with 7 bases of the junction left unmatched.

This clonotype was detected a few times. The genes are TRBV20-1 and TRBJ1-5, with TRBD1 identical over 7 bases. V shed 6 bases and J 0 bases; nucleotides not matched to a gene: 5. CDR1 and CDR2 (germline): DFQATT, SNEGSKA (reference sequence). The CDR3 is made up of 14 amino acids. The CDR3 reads CSALTGSSNQPQHF. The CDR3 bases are TGCAGTGCCCTGACAGGGTCTAGCAATCAGCCCCAGCATTTT.

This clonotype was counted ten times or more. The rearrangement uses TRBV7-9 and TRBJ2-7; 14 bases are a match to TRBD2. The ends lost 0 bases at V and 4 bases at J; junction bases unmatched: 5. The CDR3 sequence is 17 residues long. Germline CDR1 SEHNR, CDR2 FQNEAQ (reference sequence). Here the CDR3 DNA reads TGTGCCAGCAGCTTAGCCCTGGGACTAGCGGGGGCATACGAGCAGTACTTC. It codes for CASSLALGLAGAYEQYF.

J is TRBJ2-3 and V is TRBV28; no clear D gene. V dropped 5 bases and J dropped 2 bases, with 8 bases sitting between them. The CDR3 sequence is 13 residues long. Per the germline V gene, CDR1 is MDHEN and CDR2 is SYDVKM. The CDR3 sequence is CASSTGYTDTQYF. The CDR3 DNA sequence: TGTGCCAGCAGTACGGGCTACACAGATACGCAGTATTTT.

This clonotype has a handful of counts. The CDR3 here is CASSPGLAGVGDTGELFF. In DNA form, the CDR3 reads TGCGCCAGCAGCCCGGGACTAGCGGGAGTCGGGGACACCGGGGAGCTGTTTTTT. The chain couples TRBV5-1 to TRBJ2-2; TRBD2 agrees at 14 bases. The germline V gene has CDR1 SGHRS and CDR2 YFSETQ. Germline trimming cut 4 bases from V and 3 bases from J; bases unmatched to any gene: 8. The CDR3 totals 18 residues.

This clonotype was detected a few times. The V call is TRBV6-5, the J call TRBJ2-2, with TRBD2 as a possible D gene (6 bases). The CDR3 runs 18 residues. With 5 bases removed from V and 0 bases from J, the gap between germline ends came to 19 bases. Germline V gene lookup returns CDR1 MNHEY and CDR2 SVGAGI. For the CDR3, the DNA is TGTGCCAGCAGTCGCCGTTACGGGAGCGTAACGAACACCGGGGAGCTGTTTTTT. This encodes CASSRRYGSVTNTGELFF.

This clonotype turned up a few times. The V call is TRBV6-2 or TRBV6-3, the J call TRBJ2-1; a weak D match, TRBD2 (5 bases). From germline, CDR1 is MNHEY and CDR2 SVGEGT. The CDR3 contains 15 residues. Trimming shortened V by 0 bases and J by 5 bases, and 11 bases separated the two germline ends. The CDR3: CASSYSRTLHNEQFF. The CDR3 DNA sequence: TGTGCCAGCAGTTACTCGAGGACTCTCCACAATGAGCAGTTCTTC.

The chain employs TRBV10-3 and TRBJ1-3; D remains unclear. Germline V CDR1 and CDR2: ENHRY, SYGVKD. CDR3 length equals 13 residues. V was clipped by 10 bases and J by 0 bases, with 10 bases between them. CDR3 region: CANAAYSGNTIYF. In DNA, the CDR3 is TGTGCCAACGCGGCATACTCTGGAAACACCATATATTTT.

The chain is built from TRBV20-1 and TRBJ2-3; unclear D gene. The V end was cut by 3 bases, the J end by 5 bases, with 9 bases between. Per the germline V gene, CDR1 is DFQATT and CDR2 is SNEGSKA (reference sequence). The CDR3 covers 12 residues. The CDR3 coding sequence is TGCAGTGCTAGTCTTATGGGAGATACGCAGTATTTT. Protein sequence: CSASLMGDTQYF.